This TCR beta chain comes out of a study of T cells after posttransplantation cyclophosphamide. Peripheral blood was collected from the related graft donor on the marrow donation day. This CDR3 contains 12 residues. J was trimmed by 9 bases and V by 5 bases; bases with no gene match: 6. CDR1 and CDR2 (germline): SEHNR, FQNEAQ (reference sequence). The table lists this clone with many counts. Generated by immunoSEQ multiplex PCR, the TCRdb table keeps only in-frame clones and is missing some. The sample gives about 26,000 clones, none seen only once, and the top ten clones hold approximately 1.5%. The sequencing sample was made of PBMCs. The chain couples TRBV7-9 to TRBJ1-1, with TRBD1 identical over 7 bases. This TCR was sampled from a man in his fifties or sixties in good health, CMV-negative, and a related stem cell transplant donor. The CDR3 DNA reads TGTGCCAGCAGCAAGGACAGGACTAAAGCTTTCTTT. Its translation is CASSKDRTKAFF. Full variable domain (outside the CDR3, taken from reference TRBV7-9 and TRBJ1-1): DTGVSQNPRHKITKRGQNVTFRCDPISEHNRLYWYRQTLGQGPEFLTYFQNEAQLEKSRLLSDRFSAERPKGSFSTLEIQRTEQGDSAMYLCASSKDRTKAFFGQGTRLTVV.